This T cell receptor beta chain was captured in a study of T cell responses to AZD1222 COVID-19 vaccine (dated by TCRdb to the early 2020s). Concerning the study at large: TCR sequencing was performed for roughly 240 trial participants, of whom around 210 were given two doses of AZD1222 and around 25 were given two doses of MenACWY control vaccine. Trial participants were enrolled by age into 18-55, 56-69 and 70-plus year subgroups, with 148, 28 and 57 TCR-sequenced participants respectively. The paper's findings and limits, for the study overall: Nearly half of unique spike-specific TCRs reportedly recognized epitopes outside regions mutated in the B.1.351 and B.1.1.7 variants. Participants were mostly white British and included more females than males, and it was suggested by the authors that clonal diversity may have been underestimated. Vaccine-associated CD4 TCRs spanned the whole spike protein, with dominant responses in regions 160-218 and 743-854. In the small 56-69-year group, the increase in depth fell short of significance, most likely because of low power. After two AZD1222 doses, both the breadth and the depth of spike-specific TCRs were significantly higher than at day 0 and than in MenACWY recipients. No day 14 peak-response samples were available, so repertoires were characterized only after the peak T cell response. Only 5 to 7 AZD1222 recipients were SARS-CoV-2 seropositive at baseline, limiting conclusions about previously exposed vaccinees.

As for this clone: Its antigen remains undetermined. No base quality information exists; no much larger clone differs at one position.

The time point label on this specimen signifies: about 28 days (+/-7) after the second vaccine dose. AZD1222 recipients given second doses at about 4 weeks or at about 12 weeks were pooled, since spike-specific TCR depth and breadth were not found to differ between the two schedules. The vaccinee samples were drawn from two UK trials, COV001 and COV002, one of which was a single-blind randomized controlled phase 2/3 trial testing AZD1222 (ChAdOx1 nCoV-19) in healthy adults. For TCRbeta chain sequencing, PBMC samples from trial participants were taken at day 0 and at day 28 after the second dose. The CDR3 regions of human TCRbeta chains were analyzed by immunosequencing. The original methods were these. TCRs in the repertoires were compared against a reference library of SARS-CoV-2-specific TCRs that had been generated with the MIRA antigen-specificity platform. Breadth was defined as the fraction of unique TCRs that were SARS-CoV-2-associated, and depth was defined as the fraction of total T cells that were SARS-CoV-2-associated. Using the MIRA data, each spike-specific TCR was mapped to the spike region that the TCR reacts to and placed in a CD4 or CD8 class. Log10-transformed breadth and depth values were compared by one-way ANOVA with Sidak's multiple comparisons tests. Sourced from immuneACCESS, this table was stored by TCRdb with only in-frame sequences that have V and J called. A share of the clones is absent; for the studies checked, an unresolved V gene accounts for under half, and the remainder has no known explanation. D and trimming come from the DNA, and the V and J calls and clone size come from that table. Across this sample there are tens of thousands of clones, with 80% to 95% seen only once. The top ten clonotypes cover less than 4% of the sample.

The input for sequencing was peripheral blood, taken 28 days after the second AZD1222 dose. The receptor was derived from an adult who received the AZD1222 COVID-19 vaccine.

The CDR3 reads CASSFRGPDTQYF. In nucleotide form, the sequence is TGTGCCAGCAGCTTTCGAGGTCCGGATACGCAGTATTTT. Here the chain combines TRBV5-6 and TRBJ2-3; the D gene remains uncertain. The CDR3 sequence holds 13 residues, the cysteine and phenylalanine included. Of all the DNA, just the CDR3 is kept, 39 bases in frame from base 1. V loses 2 bases of germline sequence and J loses 6 bases, and the interval between the two ends is 10 bases. Per the germline V gene, SGHDT is the CDR1 and YYEEEE is the CDR2.